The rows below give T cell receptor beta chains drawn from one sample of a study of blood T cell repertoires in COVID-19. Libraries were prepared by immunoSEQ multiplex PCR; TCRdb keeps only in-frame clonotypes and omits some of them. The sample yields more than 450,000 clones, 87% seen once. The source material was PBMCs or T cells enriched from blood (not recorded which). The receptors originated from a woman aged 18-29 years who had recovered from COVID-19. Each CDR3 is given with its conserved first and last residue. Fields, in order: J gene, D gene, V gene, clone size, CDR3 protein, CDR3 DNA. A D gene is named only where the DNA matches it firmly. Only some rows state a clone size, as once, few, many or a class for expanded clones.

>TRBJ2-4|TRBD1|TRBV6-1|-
CASSEVGDRLKNIQYF
TGTGCCAGCAGTGAAGTGGGGGACAGACTCAAAAACATTCAGTACTTC
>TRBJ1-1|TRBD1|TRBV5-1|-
CASMRTGETEAFF
TGCGCCAGCATGCGGACAGGGGAGACTGAAGCTTTCTTT
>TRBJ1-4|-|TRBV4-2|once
CASSQETSGNEKLFF
TGTGCCAGCAGCCAAGAAACATCAGGGAATGAAAAACTGTTTTTT
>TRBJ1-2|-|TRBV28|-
CASSLTGIYGYTF
TGTGCCAGCAGTTTAACAGGGATCTATGGCTACACCTTC
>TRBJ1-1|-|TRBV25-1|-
CASSELGGGDTEAFF
TGTGCCAGCAGTGAATTGGGGGGAGGGGACACTGAAGCTTTCTTT
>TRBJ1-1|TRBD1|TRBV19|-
CASSLGQGEAFF
TGTGCCAGTAGTTTGGGACAGGGTGAAGCTTTCTTT
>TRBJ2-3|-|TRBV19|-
CATRRGTTDTQYF
TGTGCCACCAGAAGGGGAACCACAGATACGCAGTATTTT
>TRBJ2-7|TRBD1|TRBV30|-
CAWTADRGPYEQYF
TGTGCCTGGACGGCAGACAGGGGGCCCTACGAGCAGTACTTC
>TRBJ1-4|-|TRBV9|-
CASSVGFAGSGVEKLFF
TGTGCCAGCAGCGTAGGCTTCGCGGGGAGTGGTGTTGAAAAACTGTTTTTT
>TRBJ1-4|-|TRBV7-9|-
CASSPMYQGSKLFF
TGTGCCAGCAGCCCCATGTACCAGGGGTCGAAACTGTTTTTT
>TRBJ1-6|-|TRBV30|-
CAWSRSSPPLHF
TGTGCCTGGAGTAGGAGTTCCCCACCCCTCCACTTT
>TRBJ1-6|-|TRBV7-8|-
CASSLDTINSPLHF
TGTGCCAGCAGCTTAGACACTATTAATTCACCCCTCCACTTT
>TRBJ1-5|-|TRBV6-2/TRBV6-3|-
CASSYDSTLNQPQHF
TGTGCCAGCAGTTATGACAGTACTCTCAATCAGCCCCAGCATTTT
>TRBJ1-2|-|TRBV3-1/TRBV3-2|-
CASSHLLNYGYTF
TGTGCCAGCAGCCACCTACTCAACTATGGCTACACCTTC
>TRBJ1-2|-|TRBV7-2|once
CASTPLPGLYGYTF
TGTGCCAGCACCCCCCTTCCGGGACTCTATGGCTACACCTTC
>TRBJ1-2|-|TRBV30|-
CAWNSGIFGYTF
TGTGCCTGGAATTCGGGGATTTTCGGCTACACCTTC
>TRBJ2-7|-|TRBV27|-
CASSRGPEQYF
TGTGCCAGCAGCAGAGGGCCCGAGCAGTACTTC
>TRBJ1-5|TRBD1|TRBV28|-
CASSRPGTVNQPQHF
TGTGCCAGCAGTCGTCCCGGGACAGTTAATCAGCCCCAGCATTTT
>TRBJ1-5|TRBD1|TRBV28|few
CASSLNGQGAQPQHF
TGTGCCAGCAGTTTAAACGGACAGGGGGCTCAGCCCCAGCATTTT
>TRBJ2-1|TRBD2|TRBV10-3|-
CAISHGGTSDDEQFF
TGTGCCATCAGTCATGGGGGGACTAGCGACGATGAGCAGTTCTTC
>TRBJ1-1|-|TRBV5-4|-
CASSPGSSTWEAFF
TGTGCCAGCAGCCCCGGGTCGTCCACCTGGGAAGCTTTCTTT
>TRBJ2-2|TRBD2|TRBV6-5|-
CASSTGRGVAGELFF
TGTGCCAGCAGTACAGGGCGGGGGGTCGCCGGGGAGCTGTTTTTT
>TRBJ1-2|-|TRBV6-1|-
CASSEALETRRSAF
TGTGCCAGCAGTGAAGCGCTGGAGACGCGAAGGTCCGCCTTC
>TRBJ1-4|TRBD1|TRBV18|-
CASSPMTGDLRKLFF
TGTGCCAGCTCACCGATGACAGGGGATTTGCGAAAACTGTTTTTT
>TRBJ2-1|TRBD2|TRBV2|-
CASSVAGVFNEQFF
TGTGCCAGCAGTGTTGCGGGGGTGTTCAATGAGCAGTTCTTC
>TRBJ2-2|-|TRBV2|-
CASREQLAGELFF
TGTGCCAGCAGAGAACAGTTGGCCGGGGAGCTGTTTTTT
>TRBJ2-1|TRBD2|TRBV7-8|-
CASSSRGGREQFF
TGTGCCAGCAGCTCGCGCGGGGGGCGGGAGCAGTTCTTC
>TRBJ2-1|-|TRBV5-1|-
CASSHLSSNEQFF
TGCGCCAGCAGCCATCTTTCCAGCAATGAGCAGTTCTTC
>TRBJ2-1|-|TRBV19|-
CASHNGDSLQQFF
TGTGCCAGTCATAACGGCGACAGCCTACAGCAGTTCTTC
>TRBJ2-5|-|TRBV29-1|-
CSVGLAQETQYF
TGCAGCGTGGGACTGGCCCAAGAGACCCAGTACTTC
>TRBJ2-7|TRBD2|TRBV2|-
CASGTSGYEQYF
TGTGCCAGCGGGACTAGCGGCTACGAGCAGTACTTC
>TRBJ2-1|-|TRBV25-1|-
CASTFTGEQFF
TGTGCCAGCACGTTTACGGGGGAGCAGTTCTTC
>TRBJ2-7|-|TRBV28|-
CASSLRQGSYEQYF
TGTGCCAGCAGTTTGAGGCAGGGTTCCTACGAGCAGTACTTC
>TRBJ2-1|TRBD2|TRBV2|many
CASSESSGDTYNEQFF
TGTGCCAGCAGTGAATCTAGCGGGGATACCTACAATGAGCAGTTCTTC
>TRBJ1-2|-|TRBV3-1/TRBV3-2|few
CASSQDLRVPGYTF
TGTGCCAGCAGCCAAGATCTACGGGTTCCAGGCTACACCTTC
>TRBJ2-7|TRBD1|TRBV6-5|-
CASRTRTGRNEQYF
TGTGCCAGCAGAACAAGGACAGGGAGGAACGAGCAGTACTTC
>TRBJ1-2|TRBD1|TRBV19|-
CASRADRTHYGYTF
TGTGCCAGTAGGGCGGACAGGACTCACTATGGCTACACCTTC
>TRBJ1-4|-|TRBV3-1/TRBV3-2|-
CASSPPWSVATNEKLFF
TGTGCCAGCAGCCCCCCTTGGAGTGTGGCAACTAATGAAAAACTGTTTTTT
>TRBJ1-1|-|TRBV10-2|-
CASTNLGGMTEAFF
TGCGCCAGCACGAATCTCGGGGGAATGACTGAAGCTTTCTTT
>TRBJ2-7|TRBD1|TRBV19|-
CATTRTGTGSYEQYF
TGTGCCACCACGAGGACGGGGACAGGGTCCTACGAGCAGTACTTC
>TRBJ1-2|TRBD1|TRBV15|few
CATSRVPGQGPNYGYTF
TGTGCCACCAGCAGAGTACCGGGACAGGGACCTAACTATGGCTACACCTTC
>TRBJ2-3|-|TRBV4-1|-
CASKETEGVNLQYF
TGCGCCAGCAAAGAGACTGAGGGAGTTAACTTGCAGTATTTT
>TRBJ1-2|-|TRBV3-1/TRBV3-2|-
CASSHPGAGNYGYTF
TGTGCCAGCAGCCACCCCGGAGCGGGTAACTATGGCTACACCTTC
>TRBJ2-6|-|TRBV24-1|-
CATSGIGEGGANVLTF
TGTGCCACCAGTGGGATCGGGGAAGGTGGGGCCAACGTCCTGACTTTC
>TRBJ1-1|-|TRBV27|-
CASSLDRMNTEAFF
TGTGCCAGCAGTTTAGACAGGATGAACACTGAAGCTTTCTTT
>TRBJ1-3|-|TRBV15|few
CATSAGHQSSGNTIYF
TGTGCCACCAGCGCAGGACACCAGAGCTCTGGAAACACCATATATTTT
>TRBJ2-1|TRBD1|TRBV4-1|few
CASSQGTGVNEQFF
TGCGCCAGCAGTCAAGGGACAGGGGTTAATGAGCAGTTCTTC
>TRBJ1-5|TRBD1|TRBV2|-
CASNGPQGATIQPQHF
TGTGCCAGCAACGGCCCACAGGGGGCGACAATTCAGCCCCAGCATTTT
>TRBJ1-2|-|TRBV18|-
CASSPGLPTSFNYGYTF
TGTGCCAGCTCACCGGGCCTTCCCACTTCGTTTAACTATGGCTACACCTTC
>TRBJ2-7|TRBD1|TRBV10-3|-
CAISQTGGHEQYF
TGTGCCATCAGCCAGACAGGGGGCCACGAGCAGTACTTC
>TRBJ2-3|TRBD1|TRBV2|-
CASSGDRGTDTQYF
TGTGCCAGCAGTGGGGACAGGGGAACAGATACGCAGTATTTT
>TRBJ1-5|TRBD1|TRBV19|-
CASRGQAYSNQPQHF
TGTGCCAGCCGGGGACAGGCCTATAGCAATCAGCCCCAGCATTTT
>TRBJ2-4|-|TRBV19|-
CASSLGLENIQYF
TGTGCCAGTAGTCTGGGTCTAGAAAACATTCAGTACTTC
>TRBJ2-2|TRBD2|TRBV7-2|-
CASSFAPGGNTGELFF
TGTGCCAGCAGCTTCGCCCCGGGGGGGAACACCGGGGAGCTGTTTTTT
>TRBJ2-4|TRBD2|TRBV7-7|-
CASSLVQGLKNIQYF
TGTGCCAGCAGCTTAGTTCAGGGACTAAAAAACATTCAGTACTTC
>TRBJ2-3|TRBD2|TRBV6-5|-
CASFTPGLGVTQYF
TGTGCCAGCTTTACCCCGGGACTAGGGGTTACGCAGTATTTT
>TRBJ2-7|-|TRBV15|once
CATSRDRAGDEQYF
TGTGCCACCAGCAGAGATCGGGCAGGGGACGAGCAGTACTTC
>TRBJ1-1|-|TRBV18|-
CASSSITGPGDTEAFF
TGTGCCAGCTCATCTATAACAGGGCCCGGGGACACTGAAGCTTTCTTT
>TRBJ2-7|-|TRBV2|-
CASTESVGKQYF
TGTGCCAGCACTGAGAGCGTGGGTAAGCAGTACTTC
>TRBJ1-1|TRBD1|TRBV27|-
CASSPDRGIGSGEAFF
TGTGCCAGCAGCCCTGACAGGGGTATAGGTTCAGGTGAAGCTTTCTTT